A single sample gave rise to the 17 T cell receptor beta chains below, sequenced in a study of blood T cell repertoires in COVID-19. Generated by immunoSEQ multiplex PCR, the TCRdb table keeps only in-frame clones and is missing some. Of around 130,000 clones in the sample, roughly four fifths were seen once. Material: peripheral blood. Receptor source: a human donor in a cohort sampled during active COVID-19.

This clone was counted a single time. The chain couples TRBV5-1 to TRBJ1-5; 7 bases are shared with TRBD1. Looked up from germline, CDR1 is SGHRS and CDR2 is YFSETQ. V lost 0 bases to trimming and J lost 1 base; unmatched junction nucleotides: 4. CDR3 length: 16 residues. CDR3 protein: CASSLEGTESNQPQHF. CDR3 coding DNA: TGCGCCAGCAGCTTGGAAGGGACAGAAAGCAATCAGCCCCAGCATTTT. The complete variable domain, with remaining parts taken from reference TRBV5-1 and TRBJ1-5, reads KAGVTQTPRYLIKTRGQQVTLSCSPISGHRSVSWYQQTPGQGLQFLFEYFSETQRNKGNFPGRFSGRQFSNSRSEMNVSTLELGDSALYLCASSLEGTESNQPQHFGDGTRLSIL.

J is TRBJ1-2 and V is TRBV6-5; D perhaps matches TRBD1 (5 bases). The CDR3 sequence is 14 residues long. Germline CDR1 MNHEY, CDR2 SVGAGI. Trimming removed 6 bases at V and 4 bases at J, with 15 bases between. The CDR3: CASRAGGSGYGYTF. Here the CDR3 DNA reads TGTGCCAGCAGAGCCGGGGGGTCTGGCTATGGCTACACCTTC.

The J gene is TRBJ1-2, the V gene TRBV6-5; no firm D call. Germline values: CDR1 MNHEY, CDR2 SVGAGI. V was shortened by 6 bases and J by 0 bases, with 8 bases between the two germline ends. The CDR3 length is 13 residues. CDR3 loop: CASRVAANYGYTF. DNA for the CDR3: TGTGCCAGCAGAGTAGCAGCTAACTATGGCTACACCTTC.

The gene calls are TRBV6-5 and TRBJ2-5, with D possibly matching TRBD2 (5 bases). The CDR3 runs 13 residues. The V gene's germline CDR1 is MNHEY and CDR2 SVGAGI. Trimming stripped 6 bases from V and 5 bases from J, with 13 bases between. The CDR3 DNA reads TGTGCCAGCAGCGTAAACCCGGGGGAGACCCAGTACTTC. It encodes CASSVNPGETQYF.

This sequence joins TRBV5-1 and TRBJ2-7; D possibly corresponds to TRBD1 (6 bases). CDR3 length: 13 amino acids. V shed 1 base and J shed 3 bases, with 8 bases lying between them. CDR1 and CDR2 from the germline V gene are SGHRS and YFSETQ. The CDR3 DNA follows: TGCGCCAGCAGCTTGCACAGGGACTACGAGCAGTACTTC. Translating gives CASSLHRDYEQYF.

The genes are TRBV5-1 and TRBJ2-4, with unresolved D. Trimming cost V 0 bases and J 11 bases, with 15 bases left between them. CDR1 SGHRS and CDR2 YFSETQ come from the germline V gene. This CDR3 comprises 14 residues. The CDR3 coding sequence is TGCGCCAGCAGCTTGGGCCACAGCCCAGGCGTTCAGTACTTC. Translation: CASSLGHSPGVQYF.

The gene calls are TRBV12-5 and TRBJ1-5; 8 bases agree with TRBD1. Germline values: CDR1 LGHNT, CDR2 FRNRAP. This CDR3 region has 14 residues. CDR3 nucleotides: TGTGCCTTGGGGAGACAGGGGTTCAATCAGCCCCAGCATTTT. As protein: CALGRQGFNQPQHF.

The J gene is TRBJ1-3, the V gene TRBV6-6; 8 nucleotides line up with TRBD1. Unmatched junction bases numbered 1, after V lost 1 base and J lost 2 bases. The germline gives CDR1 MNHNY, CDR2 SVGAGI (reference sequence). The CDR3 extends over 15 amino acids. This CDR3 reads CASSYWGQAGNTIYF. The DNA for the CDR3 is TGTGCCAGCAGTTACTGGGGACAGGCTGGAAACACCATATATTTT.

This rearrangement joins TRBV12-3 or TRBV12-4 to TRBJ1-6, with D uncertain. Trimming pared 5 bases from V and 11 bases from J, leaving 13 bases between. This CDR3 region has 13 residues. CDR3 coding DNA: TGTGCCAGCAGTGCCGGGTCCCTGGCACCCCTCCACTTT. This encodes CASSAGSLAPLHF.

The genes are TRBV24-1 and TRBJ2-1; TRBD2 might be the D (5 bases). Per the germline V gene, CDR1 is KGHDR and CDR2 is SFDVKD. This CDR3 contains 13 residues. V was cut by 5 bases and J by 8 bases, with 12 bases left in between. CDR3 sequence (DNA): TGTGCCACCAGTGCCCGGACTGGGGATGAGCAGTTCTTC. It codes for CATSARTGDEQFF.

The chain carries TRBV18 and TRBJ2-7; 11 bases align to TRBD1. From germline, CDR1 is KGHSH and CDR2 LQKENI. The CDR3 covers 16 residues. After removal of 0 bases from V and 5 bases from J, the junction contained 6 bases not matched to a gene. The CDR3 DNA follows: TGTGCCAGCTCACCACCGAGCAAGGGACAGGGGGACGAGCAGTACTTC. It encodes CASSPPSKGQGDEQYF.

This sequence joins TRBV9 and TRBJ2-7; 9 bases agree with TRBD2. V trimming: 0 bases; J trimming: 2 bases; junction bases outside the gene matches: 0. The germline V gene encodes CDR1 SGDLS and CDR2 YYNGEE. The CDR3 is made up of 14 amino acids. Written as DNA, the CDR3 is TGTGCCAGCAGCGTAGGACTAGCGGCCTACGAGCAGTACTTC. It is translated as CASSVGLAAYEQYF. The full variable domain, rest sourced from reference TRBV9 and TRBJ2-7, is DSGVTQTPKHLITATGQRVTLRCSPRSGDLSVYWYQQSLDQGLQFLIQYYNGEERAKGNILERFSAQQFPDLHSELNLSSLELGDSALYFCASSVGLAAYEQYFGPGTRLTVT.

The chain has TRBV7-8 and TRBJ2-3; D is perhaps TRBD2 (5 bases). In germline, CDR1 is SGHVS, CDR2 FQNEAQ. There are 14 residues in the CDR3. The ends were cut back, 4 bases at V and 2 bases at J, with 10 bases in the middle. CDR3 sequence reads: CASSSRETTDTQYF. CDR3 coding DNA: TGTGCCAGCAGCTCCCGGGAAACCACAGATACGCAGTATTTT.

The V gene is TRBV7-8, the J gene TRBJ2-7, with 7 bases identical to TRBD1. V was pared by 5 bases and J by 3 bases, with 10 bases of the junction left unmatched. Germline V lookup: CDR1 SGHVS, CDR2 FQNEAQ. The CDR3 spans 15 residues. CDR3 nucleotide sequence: TGTGCCAGCAGCCGAGAACAGGGGCCCTTCTACGAGCAGTACTTC. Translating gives CASSREQGPFYEQYF.

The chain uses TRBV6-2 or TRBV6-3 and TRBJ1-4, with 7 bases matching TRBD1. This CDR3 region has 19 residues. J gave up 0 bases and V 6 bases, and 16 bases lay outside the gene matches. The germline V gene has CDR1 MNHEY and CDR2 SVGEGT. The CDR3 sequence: CASSPLTGPFLSTNEKLFF. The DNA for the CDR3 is TGTGCCAGCAGCCCTTTGACAGGGCCATTCCTATCAACTAATGAAAAACTGTTTTTT.

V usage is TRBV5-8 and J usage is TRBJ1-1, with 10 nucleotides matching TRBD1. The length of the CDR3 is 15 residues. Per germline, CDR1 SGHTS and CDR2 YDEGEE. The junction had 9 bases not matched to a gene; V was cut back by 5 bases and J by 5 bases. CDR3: CASSRTGGRETEAFF. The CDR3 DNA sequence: TGTGCCAGCAGTCGGACAGGGGGACGGGAGACTGAAGCTTTCTTT.

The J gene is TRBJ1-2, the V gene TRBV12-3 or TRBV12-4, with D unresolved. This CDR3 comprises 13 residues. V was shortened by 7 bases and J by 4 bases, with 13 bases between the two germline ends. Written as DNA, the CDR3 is TGTGCCAGCACCCTTCAGGAAGGCTATGGCTACACCTTC. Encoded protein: CASTLQEGYGYTF.